This TCR beta chain was obtained from a study of blood T cell repertoires in COVID-19. Clones were sequenced by immunoSEQ multiplex PCR, and TCRdb holds only the in-frame ones, with some missing. Here the sample spans tens of thousands of clones, roughly 80% being singletons. The V and J ends lost 2 bases and 7 bases, in that order; junction bases with no gene match: 4. Germline CDR1 is SGDLS and CDR2 is YYNGEE. CDR3 length: 15 residues. Sequencing was done on a sample of peripheral blood. This clonotype originated in an older woman with acute or convalescent COVID-19. The V gene is TRBV9, the J gene TRBJ1-6; 9 bases align to TRBD1. The CDR3 protein is CASSVTGQGNSPLHF. CDR3 sequence (DNA): TGTGCCAGCAGCGTCACGGGACAGGGAAATTCACCCCTCCACTTT.